These 26 T cell receptor beta chains came from one sample sequenced in a study of shared clonotypes between healthy human individuals. Method: immunoSEQ multiplex PCR; TCRdb's copy keeps in-frame clones and lacks some. The table includes more than 2 million clones, 85% to 95% detected once. Input material: naive CD4+ T cells sorted from blood. Subset in this sample: CD45RA+ positively selected. The receptor set was obtained from a young man in good health.

V usage is TRBV11-2 and J usage is TRBJ2-1; D remains ambiguous. Germline lookup yields CDR1 SGHAT and CDR2 FQNNGV. V was shortened by 4 bases and J by 3 bases, with 16 bases between the two germline ends. CDR3 length equals 16 residues. The CDR3 DNA reads as TGTGCCAGCAGCTCCGGTACGAGACTGATCTACAATGAGCAGTTCTTC. The encoded protein is CASSSGTRLIYNEQFF.

The rearrangement uses TRBV18 and TRBJ2-5, with 9 bases that match TRBD1. Germline CDR1 and CDR2: KGHSH and LQKENI. The CDR3 spans 15 residues. The V segment lost 4 bases and the J segment 5 bases; nucleotides outside the gene matches: 8. DNA for the CDR3: TGTGCCAGCTCACGACAGGGACAGGGAGGCGAGACCCAGTACTTC. Its protein product is CASSRQGQGGETQYF.

This chain joins TRBV4-1 and TRBJ2-5; 10 bases are shared with TRBD1. Germline CDR1 reads MGHRA; CDR2 reads YSYEKL. J gave up 5 bases and V 1 base, and 10 bases lay outside the gene matches. The CDR3 spans 17 residues. CDR3 coding DNA: TGCGCCAGCAGCCAAGTGGGGCCGATGGGACAGGGGGAGACCCAGTACTTC. This translates into CASSQVGPMGQGETQYF.

As concerns this clone: The sample has other DNA sequences that encode this CDR3 too. The genes are TRBV7-9 and TRBJ2-1; D is ambiguous. Trimming took off 1 base at V and 0 bases at J, with 7 bases between the two ends. Germline-derived CDR1 and CDR2 are SEHNR and FQNEAQ (reference sequence). CDR3 size: 15 residues. DNA of the CDR3: TGTGCCAGCAGCTTAGGGGTCAGCTCCTACAATGAGCAGTTCTTC. As protein: CASSLGVSSYNEQFF.

The chain links TRBV6-5 to TRBJ1-5; no firm D call. V lost 5 bases and J lost 3, with 14 bases in between. Germline V gene data show CDR1 as MNHEY and CDR2 as SVGAGI. This CDR3 spans 15 amino acids. Here the CDR3 reads CASSPFVETNQPQHF. The CDR3 DNA follows: TGTGCCAGCAGTCCCTTTGTAGAGACCAATCAGCCCCAGCATTTT.

This chain uses TRBV5-4 with TRBJ1-1; tentative D call: TRBD1 (6 bases). V was clipped by 3 bases and J by 4 bases, with 19 bases between them. The CDR3 length is 16 residues. Germline CDR1 SGHNT, CDR2 YYREEE (reference sequence). CDR3: CASSSNKNRVGTEAFF. In DNA, the CDR3 is TGTGCCAGCAGCTCAAATAAAAACAGGGTGGGCACTGAAGCTTTCTTT.

V is TRBV10-1 and J is TRBJ1-1; TRBD1 might be the D (5 bases). This CDR3 is built from 13 residues. The germline V gene has CDR1 WNHNN and CDR2 SYGVQD (reference sequence). With 7 bases removed from V and 0 bases from J, the gap between germline ends came to 9 bases. CDR3 DNA sequence: TGCGCCAGCAATCAGGGCTTGAACACTGAAGCTTTCTTT. Its protein is CASNQGLNTEAFF.

The chain combines TRBV5-1 with TRBJ1-1; D ambiguous. Trimming removed 1 base from V and 5 bases from J, with 12 bases in between. This CDR3 comprises 14 residues. Germline V gene sequence: CDR1 SGHRS, CDR2 YFSETQ. The CDR3, as DNA: TGCGCCAGCAGCTTGACATTACATCTGACTGAAGCTTTCTTT. Translated: CASSLTLHLTEAFF. The full variable domain, completed using reference TRBV5-1 and TRBJ1-1, is KAGVTQTPRYLIKTRGQQVTLSCSPISGHRSVSWYQQTPGQGLQFLFEYFSETQRNKGNFPGRFSGRQFSNSRSEMNVSTLELGDSALYLCASSLTLHLTEAFFGQGTRLTVV.

As regards this clone: The same CDR3 also results from other DNA sequences found in this sample. V gene TRBV5-1 combines with J gene TRBJ1-5; D gene ambiguous. Germline assignment: CDR1 SGHRS and CDR2 YFSETQ. The CDR3 extends over 14 amino acids. V dropped 0 bases and J dropped 2 bases, with 6 bases sitting between them. The CDR3 loop reads CASSLDSGNQPQHF. DNA of the CDR3: TGCGCCAGCAGCTTGGATTCCGGCAATCAGCCCCAGCATTTT.

The chain uses TRBV11-3 and TRBJ2-1; TRBD2 agrees at 7 bases. Germline V lookup: CDR1 SGHNT, CDR2 YENEEA. J lost 3 bases, V lost 5 bases, and 4 bases had no gene match. There are 14 residues in the CDR3. The CDR3 loop is CASSLADHYNEQFF. As DNA, the CDR3 is TGTGCCAGCAGCCTAGCGGATCACTACAATGAGCAGTTCTTC.

This chain links TRBV12-1 with TRBJ1-1; TRBD1, the table's D call, was not compared with the DNA. TRBV12-1 is designated a pseudogene. The CDR3 sequence is 16 residues long. CDR3 coding DNA: TGTGCCAGCAGCTTTGAGGGACAGGGGACTAGCACTGAAGCTTTCTTT. Translating it yields CASSFEGQGTSTEAFF.

The chain carries TRBV5-1 and TRBJ2-1; 10 nucleotides match TRBD1. Trimming cost V 5 bases and J 5 bases; bases outside gene matches: 4. This CDR3 comprises 14 residues. Germline-derived CDR1 and CDR2 are SGHRS and YFSETQ. DNA of the CDR3: TGCGCCAGCAGATGGACAGGGGGGAACAATGAGCAGTTCTTC. Its protein is CASRWTGGNNEQFF.

The genes are TRBV5-1 and TRBJ2-7; unclear D gene. Germline assignment: CDR1 SGHRS and CDR2 YFSETQ. Trimming took 0 bases from V and 3 from J, leaving 13 bases between them. The CDR3 is 15 amino acids. CDR3 DNA sequence: TGCGCCAGCAGCTTGGCCGTCACTTTTCACTACGAGCAGTACTTC. It codes for CASSLAVTFHYEQYF.

V gene TRBV5-5 combines with J gene TRBJ2-5; 10 bases line up with TRBD1. V lost 2 bases and J lost 7; bases outside the gene matches: 17. The CDR3 is 18 amino acids. Germline V gene lookup returns CDR1 SGHKS and CDR2 YYEKEE (reference sequence). CDR3 residues: CASSFTVGTGAPLTTQYF. The DNA for the CDR3 is TGTGCCAGCAGCTTCACGGTGGGGACAGGGGCCCCTCTTACGACCCAGTACTTC.

Turning to this clone: One end of the junction varies from germline; a read error may be responsible. The V gene is TRBV9, the J gene TRBJ2-4; 8 bases line up with TRBD1. Germline V gives CDR1 SGDLS, CDR2 YYNGEE. The CDR3 contains 13 residues. CDR3 region: CASSVDGLGQADF. The CDR3 coding sequence is TGTGCCAGCAGCGTAGATGGGTTGGGACAGGCGGACTTC.

Turning to this clone: The sample contains more than one DNA sequence encoding this CDR3. V is TRBV9 and J is TRBJ1-1, with D uncertain. Per germline, CDR1 SGDLS and CDR2 YYNGEE. The CDR3 is made up of 13 amino acids. Deletions cut 3 bases from V and 1 base from J, with 7 bases between. The CDR3 is CASSGRGNTEAFF. CDR3 sequence (DNA): TGTGCCAGCAGCGGCAGAGGGAACACTGAAGCTTTCTTT.

The V gene is TRBV7-3, the J gene TRBJ2-7; a weak D match, TRBD1 (7 bases). V dropped 5 bases and J dropped 2 bases, with 13 bases sitting between them. The CDR3 is 14 residues long. Germline CDR1 reads SGHTA; CDR2 reads FQGTGA. The CDR3 DNA sequence: TGTGCCAGCAGCCCAGGGGGGCATACCTACGAGCAGTACTTC. Its protein is CASSPGGHTYEQYF.

V and J are TRBV7-9 and TRBJ2-1; perhaps TRBD2 as D (6 bases). This CDR3 contains 14 residues. V was clipped by 7 bases and J by 8 bases, with 18 bases between them. Germline CDR1 and CDR2: SEHNR and FQNEAQ (reference sequence). In DNA form, the CDR3 reads TGTGCCAGCACAGGGTGGAGGGAGAGCTATGAGCAGTTCTTC. The encoded protein is CASTGWRESYEQFF.

The V gene is TRBV4-3, the J gene TRBJ1-6, with D hard to call. Trimming stripped 2 bases from V and 10 bases from J, with 15 bases between. Germline assignment: CDR1 LGHNA and CDR2 YSLEER. This CDR3 region has 15 residues. The CDR3 sequence: CASSQHNRQESPLHF. CDR3 DNA sequence: TGCGCCAGCAGCCAACACAATAGGCAGGAGTCACCCCTCCACTTT.

This sequence joins TRBV19 and TRBJ1-6; D may be TRBD1 (5 bases). V lost 9 bases, J lost 13 bases, and 22 bases lay in between. CDR1 LNHDA and CDR2 SQIVND come from the germline V gene (reference sequence). This CDR3 is built from 14 residues. CDR3 nucleotide sequence: TGTGCCAGCCAACCGGGCCCAGGGCTGGTCCCCCTCCACTTT. It encodes CASQPGPGLVPLHF. Full variable domain (missing parts from reference TRBV19 and TRBJ1-6): DGGITQSPKYLFRKEGQNVTLSCEQNLNHDAMYWYRQDPGQGLRLIYYSQIVNDFQKGDIAEGYSVSREKKESFPLTVTSAQKNPTAFYLCASQPGPGLVPLHFGNGTRLTVT.

The chain uses TRBV21-1 and TRBJ2-7; the table's D call, TRBD2, has no DNA check behind it. TRBV21-1 is a documented pseudogene. There are 19 residues in the CDR3. In DNA form, the CDR3 reads TGTGCCAGCAGCAAAGCCCCGGGACTAGCGGGGGGGCCCACCTACGAGCAGTACTTC. Its translation: CASSKAPGLAGGPTYEQYF.

On this clone itself: Different DNA sequences within this sample yield the same CDR3. V is TRBV5-6 and J is TRBJ1-5; weak D call: TRBD1 (5 bases). V was cut by 2 bases and J by 1 base, with 7 bases left in between. The CDR3 is 14 residues long. The germline V gene has CDR1 SGHDT and CDR2 YYEEEE. The CDR3 DNA reads TGTGCCAGCAGCTTCGGACAAAGCAATCAGCCCCAGCATTTT. Translation gives CASSFGQSNQPQHF.

A note on this clone: At one end the junction does not follow the germline gene, possibly because of a read error. V usage is TRBV11-2 and J usage is TRBJ2-7, with 12 bases fitting TRBD1. The CDR3 is 13 amino acids. CDR1 SGHAT and CDR2 FQNNGV come from the germline V gene. CDR3 region: CASSLGQGAALDF. The CDR3 DNA reads as TGTGCCAGCAGCTTGGGACAGGGGGCGGCTTTGGACTTC.

V usage is TRBV5-8 and J usage is TRBJ1-1; D is undetermined. This CDR3 comprises 14 residues. Germline V gene lookup returns CDR1 SGHTS and CDR2 YDEGEE. Trimming took off 7 bases at V and 0 bases at J, with 13 bases between the two ends. DNA of the CDR3: TGTGCCAGCCTCCAGTATGGCATGAACACTGAAGCTTTCTTT. Its translation is CASLQYGMNTEAFF.

The V gene is TRBV18, the J gene TRBJ2-7; 7 nucleotides line up with TRBD1. V lost 6 bases, J lost 3 bases, and 5 bases stayed unmatched. This CDR3 region has 13 residues. CDR1 is KGHSH, CDR2 LQKENI, per germline. The CDR3 loop is CASSPGQFYEQYF. In DNA, the CDR3 is TGTGCCAGCTCTCCGGGACAGTTCTACGAGCAGTACTTC.

CDR3 region: CASSLAVRESDTQYF. Written as DNA, the CDR3 is TGCGCCAGCAGCTTGGCGGTCAGGGAGTCAGATACGCAGTATTTT. V usage is TRBV5-1 and J usage is TRBJ2-3; tentatively, D is TRBD1 or TRBD2 (5 bases each). V lost 0 bases, J lost 4 bases, and 12 bases lay in between. CDR3 length equals 15 residues. Germline V gene data show CDR1 as SGHRS and CDR2 as YFSETQ.